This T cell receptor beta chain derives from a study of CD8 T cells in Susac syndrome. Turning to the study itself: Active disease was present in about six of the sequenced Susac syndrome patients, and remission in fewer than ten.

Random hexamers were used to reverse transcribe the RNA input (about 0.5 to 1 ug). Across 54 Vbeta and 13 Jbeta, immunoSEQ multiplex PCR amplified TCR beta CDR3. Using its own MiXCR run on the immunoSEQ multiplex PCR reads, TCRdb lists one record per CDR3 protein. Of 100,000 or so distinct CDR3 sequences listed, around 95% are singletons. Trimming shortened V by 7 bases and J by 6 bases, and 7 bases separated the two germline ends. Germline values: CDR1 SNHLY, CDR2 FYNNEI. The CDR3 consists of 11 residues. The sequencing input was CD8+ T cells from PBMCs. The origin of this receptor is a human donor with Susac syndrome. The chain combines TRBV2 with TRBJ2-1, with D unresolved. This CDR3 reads CASMWGNEQFF. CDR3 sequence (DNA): TGTGCCAGCATGTGGGGCAATGAGCAGTTCTTC.